The 23 T cell receptor beta chains below all came from one sample that was sequenced in a study of Ad26.COV2.S vaccination and SARS-CoV-2 variants. The treatment: over 15 received Ad26.COV2.S at low or high dose, single or two shots; about 5 received placebo; per-sample allocation not given. Day 63 following the first vaccine or placebo injection was when the samples were taken. Profiling relied on immunoSEQ multiplex PCR, and the TCRdb table lists in-frame clones only, not all of them. The sample records hundreds of thousands of clones, approximately 92% being singletons. The specimen was peripheral blood, collected in a trial of Ad26.COV2.S vaccine versus placebo. These receptors all stem from a person between 18 and 59 years old who received the Ad26.COV2.S COVID-19 vaccine or a placebo.

This chain connects TRBV2 to TRBJ1-5; D is uncertain. Germline V gene sequence: CDR1 SNHLY, CDR2 FYNNEI. The CDR3 loop spans 14 amino acids. V was trimmed by 6 bases and J by 11 bases, leaving 20 bases between them. The CDR3 reads CASSPRRPPGSQHF. In DNA, the CDR3 is TGTGCCAGCAGCCCTCGGAGGCCCCCCGGGTCCCAGCATTTT.

The chain links TRBV7-9 to TRBJ1-5; 8 nucleotides match TRBD1. Germline V gene lookup returns CDR1 SEHNR and CDR2 FQNEAQ (reference sequence). The CDR3 runs to 14 residues. The V and J ends lost 3 bases and 6 bases, in that order; junction bases with no gene match: 4. This CDR3 reads CASSFGQGGQPQHF. The DNA for the CDR3 is TGTGCCAGCAGCTTCGGACAGGGTGGTCAGCCCCAGCATTTT. Drawing the rest from reference TRBV7-9 and TRBJ1-5, the complete variable domain is DTGVSQNPRHKITKRGQNVTFRCDPISEHNRLYWYRQTLGQGPEFLTYFQNEAQLEKSRLLSDRFSAERPKGSFSTLEIQRTEQGDSAMYLCASSFGQGGQPQHFGDGTRLSIL.

The V gene is TRBV5-6, the J gene TRBJ2-7; 8 positions match TRBD1. V was clipped by 3 bases and J by 3 bases; unmatched bases: 5. The CDR3 length is 14 residues. Germline V lookup: CDR1 SGHDT, CDR2 YYEEEE. The CDR3 DNA is TGTGCCAGCAGCTGGACAGGGAGGTTCTACGAGCAGTACTTC. Amino acid sequence: CASSWTGRFYEQYF.

The V gene is TRBV28, the J gene TRBJ1-2; D is undetermined. Germline-derived CDR1 and CDR2 are MDHEN and SYDVKM. The ends were cut back, 2 bases at V and 7 bases at J, with 14 bases in the middle. CDR3 length equals 14 residues. CDR3 in amino acids: CASSLGTLRGGYTF. CDR3 bases: TGTGCCAGCAGTTTAGGCACTCTTCGGGGTGGCTACACCTTC.

The chain joins TRBV7-3 to TRBJ2-5, with D possibly matching TRBD1 (5 bases). This CDR3 spans 14 amino acids. In germline, CDR1 is SGHTA, CDR2 FQGTGA. V was shortened by 4 bases and J by 0 bases, with 9 bases between the two germline ends. CDR3 amino acids: CASSSPTDQETQYF. The DNA for the CDR3 is TGTGCCAGCAGCTCCCCGACAGACCAAGAGACCCAGTACTTC.

A word on this clone: Other DNA sequences in this specimen translate into the identical CDR3. The CDR3 loop is CASSLAGDTEAFF. DNA for the CDR3: TGTGCCAGCAGCTTAGCGGGCGACACTGAAGCTTTCTTT. The chain employs TRBV7-2 and TRBJ1-1, with unresolved D. CDR1 is SGHTA, CDR2 FQGNSA, per germline. The CDR3 loop spans 13 amino acids. The ends were cut back, 0 bases at V and 3 bases at J, with 5 bases in the middle.

The chain uses TRBV6-5 and TRBJ2-3, with 9 positions matching TRBD1. CDR1 and CDR2 (germline): MNHEY, SVGAGI. The junction had 6 bases not matched to a gene; V was cut back by 8 bases and J by 3 bases. The CDR3 runs to 14 residues. CDR3 in DNA: TGTGCCAGCTCCCCGGACAGGGGTACAGATACGCAGTATTTT. Its translation: CASSPDRGTDTQYF.

This sequence joins TRBV10-2 and TRBJ2-2; 7 nucleotides align to TRBD2. The CDR3 is made up of 14 amino acids. After removal of 7 bases from V and 0 bases from J, the junction contained 2 bases not matched to a gene. Looked up from germline, CDR1 is WSHSY and CDR2 is SAAADI. CDR3 DNA sequence: TGCGCCAGCACAGCGGGGTCGAACACCGGGGAGCTGTTTTTT. It specifies CASTAGSNTGELFF.

This CDR3 reads CASSLIGDTGELFF. The CDR3 nucleotides read TGCGCCAGCAGCTTGATCGGGGACACCGGGGAGCTGTTTTTT. The rearrangement joins TRBV5-1 to TRBJ2-2; the D gene is possibly TRBD2 (5 bases). The V end was cut by 1 base, the J end by 3 bases, with 7 bases between. The CDR3 runs to 14 residues. CDR1 is SGHRS, CDR2 YFSETQ, per germline.

The rearrangement uses TRBV27 and TRBJ1-2; 8 bases fit TRBD1. The CDR3 length is 14 residues. Germline values: CDR1 MNHEY, CDR2 SMNVEV (reference sequence). Germline trimming cut 5 bases from V and 5 bases from J; bases unmatched to any gene: 7. CDR3 DNA: TGTGCCAGCAGTCCCGGACAGGGCAGGTATGGCTACACCTTC. Residues: CASSPGQGRYGYTF.

The chain joins TRBV3-1 (or the pseudogene TRBV3-2) to TRBJ1-5, with D perhaps TRBD1 (6 bases). Germline V lookup: CDR1 LGHDT, CDR2 YNNKEL (reference sequence). The V end lost 4 bases, the J end lost 0 bases, and 13 bases lay between the germline ends. This CDR3 has 16 amino acids. The DNA for the CDR3 is TGTGCCAGCAGCCCCTCGGGGGCACGTAGCAATCAGCCCCAGCATTTT. Protein product: CASSPSGARSNQPQHF.

The V gene is TRBV6-5, the J gene TRBJ2-7, with D possibly TRBD2 on 6 matching bases. Looked up from germline, CDR1 is MNHEY and CDR2 is SVGAGI. This CDR3 is built from 16 residues. The V end was cut by 0 bases, the J end by 3 bases, with 15 bases between. In nucleotides, the CDR3 is TGTGCCAGCAGTTACTCCACTGGCGGGACGGACTACGAGCAGTACTTC. This sequence encodes CASSYSTGGTDYEQYF.

V usage is TRBV3-1 (or the pseudogene TRBV3-2) and J usage is TRBJ2-1; TRBD2 agrees at 11 bases. The V segment lost 0 bases and the J segment 6 bases; nucleotides outside the gene matches: 4. This CDR3 comprises 16 residues. Germline V CDR1 and CDR2: LGHDT, YNNKEL (reference sequence). The chain's CDR3 is CASSQDSGRGPNEQFF. CDR3 nucleotides: TGTGCCAGCAGCCAAGATAGCGGGAGGGGCCCCAATGAGCAGTTCTTC.

This chain joins TRBV6-5 and TRBJ1-2, with 11 positions matching TRBD1. CDR1 is MNHEY and CDR2 is SVGAGI in the germline V gene. The junction had 6 bases not matched to a gene; V was cut back by 6 bases and J by 12 bases. The CDR3 is 12 residues long. The CDR3 loop reads CASSWTGGRDTF. In DNA, the CDR3 is TGTGCCAGCAGCTGGACAGGGGGCCGGGACACCTTC.

The V gene is TRBV28, the J gene TRBJ1-3; D remains ambiguous. V gave up 3 bases and J gave up 0 bases, with 6 bases separating them. The CDR3 sequence is 14 residues long. Germline CDR1 reads MDHEN; CDR2 reads SYDVKM. CDR3 bases: TGTGCCAGCAGTTTGACTTACTCTGGAAACACCATATATTTT. Translated, it gives CASSLTYSGNTIYF.

The rearrangement links TRBV5-4 to TRBJ2-3; the D gene is possibly TRBD2 (6 bases). Germline assignment: CDR1 SGHNT and CDR2 YYREEE (reference sequence). V shed 2 bases and J shed 3 bases, with 16 bases lying between them. This CDR3 spans 16 amino acids. The CDR3 sequence is CASSFRRTMGTDTQYF. DNA of the CDR3: TGTGCCAGCAGCTTCAGAAGGACTATGGGAACAGATACGCAGTATTTT.

This clone was recorded once. This chain links TRBV14 with TRBJ1-1, with D possibly TRBD1 on 5 matching bases. The CDR3 length is 13 residues. The V end was cut by 3 bases, the J end by 5 bases, with 10 bases between. Germline V gene data show CDR1 as SGHDN and CDR2 as FVKESK. The CDR3 protein is CASSQFGGTEAFF. DNA of the CDR3: TGTGCCAGCAGCCAGTTCGGGGGGACTGAAGCTTTCTTT. Variable domain in full (rest from reference TRBV14 and TRBJ1-1): EAGVTQFPSHSVIEKGQTVTLRCDPISGHDNLYWYRRVMGKEIKFLLHFVKESKQDESGMPNNRFLAERTGGTYSTLKVQPAELEDSGVYFCASSQFGGTEAFFGQGTRLTVV.

V is TRBV18 and J is TRBJ2-5; a possible D gene is TRBD1 (6 bases). Germline V gene data show CDR1 as KGHSH and CDR2 as LQKENI. The CDR3 has 15 residues. Trimming pared 0 bases from V and 4 bases from J, leaving 12 bases between. CDR3 amino acids: CASSPPQGSRETQYF. The CDR3 DNA reads as TGTGCCAGCTCACCACCGCAGGGGAGTCGAGAGACCCAGTACTTC.

The chain couples TRBV20-1 to TRBJ1-2; no firm D call. V lost 3 bases, J lost 5 bases, and 4 bases lay in between. Germline V gene sequence: CDR1 DFQATT, CDR2 SNEGSKA (reference sequence). CDR3 length equals 10 residues. The CDR3 DNA follows: TGCAGTGCTAGGGAATATGGCTACACCTTC. It yields the protein CSAREYGYTF.

The chain carries TRBV7-9 and TRBJ1-1; D might be TRBD1 (5 bases). The CDR3 covers 15 residues. V shed 3 bases and J shed 6 bases, with 17 bases lying between them. Per the germline V gene, CDR1 is SEHNR and CDR2 is FQNEAQ (reference sequence). The CDR3 region is CASSLVGGWLAEAFF. DNA of the CDR3: TGTGCCAGCAGCTTGGTCGGGGGTTGGTTGGCTGAAGCTTTCTTT.

The chain is built from TRBV18 and TRBJ1-6, with 8 nucleotides matching TRBD1. The CDR3 consists of 13 residues. V dropped 11 bases and J dropped 8; count of bases not matched to a gene: 8. Per germline, CDR1 KGHSH and CDR2 LQKENI. CDR3 nucleotide sequence: TGTGCCGCGCGACAGGGGAGAGATTCACCCCTCCACTTT. Amino acid sequence: CAARQGRDSPLHF.

The chain is built from TRBV15 and TRBJ1-1; TRBD1 agrees at 7 bases. CDR3 size: 14 residues. Germline V gives CDR1 LNHNV, CDR2 YYDKDF (reference sequence). Unmatched junction bases numbered 5, after V lost 3 bases and J lost 4 bases. The DNA of the CDR3 is TGTGCCACCAGCAGTCACGGACAGGTCACTGAAGCTTTCTTT. It codes for CATSSHGQVTEAFF.

V is TRBV10-3 and J is TRBJ1-2; tentatively, D is TRBD1 (5 bases). Trimming removed 6 bases from V and 6 bases from J, with 11 bases in between. CDR3 length: 12 amino acids. The germline CDR1 and CDR2 sequences are ENHRY and SYGVKD. The CDR3 reads CAISDQGDGYTF. The CDR3 DNA reads as TGTGCCATCAGCGACCAAGGGGATGGCTACACCTTC.